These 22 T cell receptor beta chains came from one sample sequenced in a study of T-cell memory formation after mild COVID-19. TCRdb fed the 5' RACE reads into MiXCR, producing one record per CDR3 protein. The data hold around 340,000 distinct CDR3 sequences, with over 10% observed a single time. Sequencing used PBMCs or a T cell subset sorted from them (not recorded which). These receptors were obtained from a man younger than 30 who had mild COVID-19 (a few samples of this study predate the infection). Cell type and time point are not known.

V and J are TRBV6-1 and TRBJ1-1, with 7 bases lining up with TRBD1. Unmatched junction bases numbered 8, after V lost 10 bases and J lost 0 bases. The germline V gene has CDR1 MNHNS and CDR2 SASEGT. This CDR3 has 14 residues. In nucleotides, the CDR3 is TGTGCCACCTTTCGCAGGGGGATGAACACTGAAGCTTTCTTT. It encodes CATFRRGMNTEAFF.

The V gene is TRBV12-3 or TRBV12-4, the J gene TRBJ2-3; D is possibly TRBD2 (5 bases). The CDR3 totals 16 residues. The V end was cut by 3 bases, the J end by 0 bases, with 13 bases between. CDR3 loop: CASSLWRLTSTDTQYF. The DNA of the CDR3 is TGTGCCAGCAGTTTGTGGAGGCTTACTAGCACAGATACGCAGTATTTT.

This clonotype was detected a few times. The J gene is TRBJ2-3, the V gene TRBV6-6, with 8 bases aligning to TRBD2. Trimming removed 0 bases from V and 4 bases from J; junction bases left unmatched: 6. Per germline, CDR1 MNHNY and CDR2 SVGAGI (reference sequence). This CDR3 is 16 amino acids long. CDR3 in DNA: TGTGCCAGCAGTTACTCGACGGGGGGGCCTCCAGATACGCAGTATTTT. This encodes CASSYSTGGPPDTQYF.

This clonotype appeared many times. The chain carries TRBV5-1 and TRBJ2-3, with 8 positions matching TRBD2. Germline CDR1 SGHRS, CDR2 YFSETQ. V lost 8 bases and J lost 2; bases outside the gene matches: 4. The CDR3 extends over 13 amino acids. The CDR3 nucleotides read TGCGCCAGTCGAGCGGGGGACACAGATACGCAGTATTTT. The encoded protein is CASRAGDTDTQYF. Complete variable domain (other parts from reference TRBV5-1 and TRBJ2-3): KAGVTQTPRYLIKTRGQQVTLSCSPISGHRSVSWYQQTPGQGLQFLFEYFSETQRNKGNFPGRFSGRQFSNSRSEMNVSTLELGDSALYLCASRAGDTDTQYFGPGTRLTVL.

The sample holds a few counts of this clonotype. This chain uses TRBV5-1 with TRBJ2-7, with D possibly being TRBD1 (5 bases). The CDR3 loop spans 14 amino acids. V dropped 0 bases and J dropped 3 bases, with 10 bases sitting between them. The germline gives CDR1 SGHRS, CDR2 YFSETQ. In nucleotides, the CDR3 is TGCGCCAGCAGCTTGGGGGCAGGGTACTACGAGCAGTACGTC. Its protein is CASSLGAGYYEQYV.

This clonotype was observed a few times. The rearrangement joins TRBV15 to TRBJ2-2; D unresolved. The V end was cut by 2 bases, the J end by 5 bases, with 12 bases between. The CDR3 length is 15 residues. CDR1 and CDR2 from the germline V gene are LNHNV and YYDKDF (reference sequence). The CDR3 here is CATSRRAARTGELFF. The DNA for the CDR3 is TGTGCCACCAGCAGACGGGCCGCCAGAACCGGGGAGCTGTTTTTT.

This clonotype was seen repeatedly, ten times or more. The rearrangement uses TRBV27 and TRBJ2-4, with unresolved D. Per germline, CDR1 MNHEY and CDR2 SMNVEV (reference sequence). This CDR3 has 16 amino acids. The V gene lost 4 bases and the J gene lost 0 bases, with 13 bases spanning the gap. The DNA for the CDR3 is TGTGCCAGCAGTTCCCTAATTAAGGTAGCCAAAAACATTCAGTACTTC. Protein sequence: CASSSLIKVAKNIQYF.

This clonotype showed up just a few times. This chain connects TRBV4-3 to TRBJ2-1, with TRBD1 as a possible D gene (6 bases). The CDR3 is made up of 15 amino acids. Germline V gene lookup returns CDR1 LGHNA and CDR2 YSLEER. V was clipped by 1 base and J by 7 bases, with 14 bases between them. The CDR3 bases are TGCGCCAGCAGCCAAGTTATGCGGACAGTTAATGAGCAGTTCTTC. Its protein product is CASSQVMRTVNEQFF.

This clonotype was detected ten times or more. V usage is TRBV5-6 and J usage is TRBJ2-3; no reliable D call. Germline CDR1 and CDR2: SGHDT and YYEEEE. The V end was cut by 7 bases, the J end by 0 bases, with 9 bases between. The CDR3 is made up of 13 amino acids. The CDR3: CASGQLSTDTQYF. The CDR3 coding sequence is TGTGCCAGCGGCCAACTGAGCACAGATACGCAGTATTTT.

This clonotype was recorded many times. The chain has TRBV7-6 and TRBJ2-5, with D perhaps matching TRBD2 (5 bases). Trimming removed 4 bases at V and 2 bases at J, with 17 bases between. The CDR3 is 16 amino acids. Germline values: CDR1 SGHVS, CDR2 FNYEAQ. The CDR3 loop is CASSSSGNYGQETQYF. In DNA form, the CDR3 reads TGTGCCAGCAGCTCTTCCGGGAACTATGGACAAGAGACCCAGTACTTC.

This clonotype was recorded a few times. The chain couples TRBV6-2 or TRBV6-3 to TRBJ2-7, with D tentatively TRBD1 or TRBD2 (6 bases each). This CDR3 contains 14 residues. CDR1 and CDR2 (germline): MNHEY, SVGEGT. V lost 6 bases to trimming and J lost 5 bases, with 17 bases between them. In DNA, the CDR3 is TGTGCCAGCAGCCACAATTGGGGGGCAGACGAGCAGTACGTC. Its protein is CASSHNWGADEQYV.

The CDR3 protein is CSARDRRNTEAFF. CDR3 DNA: TGCAGTGCTAGAGATCGGAGAAACACTGAAGCTTTCTTT. The V gene is TRBV20-1, the J gene TRBJ1-1, with unresolved D. CDR1 and CDR2 (germline): DFQATT, SNEGSKA (reference sequence). V lost 0 bases and J 2 bases, leaving 7 bases between the germline ends. This CDR3 has 13 amino acids.

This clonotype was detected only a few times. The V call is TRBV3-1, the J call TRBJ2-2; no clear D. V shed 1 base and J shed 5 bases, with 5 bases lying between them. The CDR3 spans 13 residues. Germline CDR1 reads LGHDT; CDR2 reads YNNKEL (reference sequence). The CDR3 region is CASSQVDTGELFF. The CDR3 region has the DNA TGTGCCAGCAGCCAAGTGGATACCGGGGAGCTGTTTTTT.

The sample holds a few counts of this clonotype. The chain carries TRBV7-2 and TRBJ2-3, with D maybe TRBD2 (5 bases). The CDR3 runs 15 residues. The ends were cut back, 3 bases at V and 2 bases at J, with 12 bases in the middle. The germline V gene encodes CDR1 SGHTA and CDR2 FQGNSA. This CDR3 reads CASSFTGVLTDTQYF. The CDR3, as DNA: TGTGCCAGCAGCTTCACCGGGGTTCTCACAGATACGCAGTATTTT.

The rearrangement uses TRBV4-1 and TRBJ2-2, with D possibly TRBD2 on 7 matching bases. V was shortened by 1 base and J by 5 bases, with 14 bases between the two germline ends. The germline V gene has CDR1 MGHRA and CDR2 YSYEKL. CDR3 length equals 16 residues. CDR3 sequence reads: CASSQVYGGRTGELFF. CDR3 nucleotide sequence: TGCGCCAGCAGCCAAGTGTACGGGGGGCGAACCGGGGAGCTGTTTTTT.

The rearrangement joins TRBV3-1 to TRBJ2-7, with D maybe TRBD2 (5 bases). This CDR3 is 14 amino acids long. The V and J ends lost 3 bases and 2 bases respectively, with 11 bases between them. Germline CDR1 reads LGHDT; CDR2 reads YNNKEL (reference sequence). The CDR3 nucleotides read TGTGCCAGCAGCCATAGCGTAACTCCCTACGAGCAGTACTTC. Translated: CASSHSVTPYEQYF.

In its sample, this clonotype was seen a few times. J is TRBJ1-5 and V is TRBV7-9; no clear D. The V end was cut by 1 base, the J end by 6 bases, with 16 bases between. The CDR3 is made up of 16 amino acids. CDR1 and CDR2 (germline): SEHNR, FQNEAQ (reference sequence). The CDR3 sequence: CASSLGWGGGTQPQHF. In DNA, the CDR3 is TGTGCCAGCAGCTTAGGGTGGGGAGGTGGAACTCAGCCCCAGCATTTT.

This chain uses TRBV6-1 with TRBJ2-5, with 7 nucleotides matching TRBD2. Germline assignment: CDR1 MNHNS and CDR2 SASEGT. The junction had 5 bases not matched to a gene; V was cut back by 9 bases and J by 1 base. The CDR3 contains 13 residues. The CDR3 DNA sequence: TGTGCCAGTGGGGAGGGGTCCCAAGAGACCCAGTACTTC. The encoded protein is CASGEGSQETQYF.

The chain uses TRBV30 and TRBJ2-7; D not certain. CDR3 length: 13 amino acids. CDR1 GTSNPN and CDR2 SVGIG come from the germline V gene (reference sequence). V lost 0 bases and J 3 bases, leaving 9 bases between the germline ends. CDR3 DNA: TGTGCCTGGAGTGTAGAGGTTTTCTACGAGCAGTACTTC. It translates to CAWSVEVFYEQYF.

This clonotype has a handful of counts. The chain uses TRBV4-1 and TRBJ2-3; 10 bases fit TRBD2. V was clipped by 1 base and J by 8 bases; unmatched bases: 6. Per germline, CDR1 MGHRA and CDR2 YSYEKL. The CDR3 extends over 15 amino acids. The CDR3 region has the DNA TGCGCCAGCAGCCAAGTTAGGACTAGCGGCGGTACGCAGTATTTT. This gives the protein CASSQVRTSGGTQYF.

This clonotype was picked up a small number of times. The chain's CDR3 is CASTSAGVRSYNEQFF. In DNA form, the CDR3 reads TGTGCCAGCACGTCCGCCGGGGTCCGCTCCTACAATGAGCAGTTCTTC. The chain couples TRBV7-6 to TRBJ2-1, with a possible D match to TRBD2 (5 bases). Trimming cost V 7 bases and J 0 bases, with 16 bases left between them. The CDR3 extends over 16 amino acids. In germline, CDR1 is SGHVS, CDR2 FNYEAQ.

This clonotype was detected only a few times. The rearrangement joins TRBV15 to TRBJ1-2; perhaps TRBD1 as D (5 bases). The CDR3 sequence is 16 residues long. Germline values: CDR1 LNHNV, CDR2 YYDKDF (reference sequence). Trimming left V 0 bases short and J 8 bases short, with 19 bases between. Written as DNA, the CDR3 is TGTGCCACCAGCAGAGAGAGTACCCGGGGGGGGTACGGCTACACCTTC. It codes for CATSRESTRGGYGYTF.